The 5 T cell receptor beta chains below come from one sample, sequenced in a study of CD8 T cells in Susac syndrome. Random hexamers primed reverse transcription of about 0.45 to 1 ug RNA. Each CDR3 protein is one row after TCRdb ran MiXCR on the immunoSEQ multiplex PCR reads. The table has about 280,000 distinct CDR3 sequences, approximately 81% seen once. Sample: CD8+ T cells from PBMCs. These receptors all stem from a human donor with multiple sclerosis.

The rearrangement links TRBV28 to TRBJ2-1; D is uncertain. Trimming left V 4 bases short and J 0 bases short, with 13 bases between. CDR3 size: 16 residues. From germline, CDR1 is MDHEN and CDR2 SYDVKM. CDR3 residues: CASSSRRDSSYNEQFF. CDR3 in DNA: TGTGCCAGCAGTTCAAGAAGGGATAGCTCCTACAATGAGCAGTTCTTC.

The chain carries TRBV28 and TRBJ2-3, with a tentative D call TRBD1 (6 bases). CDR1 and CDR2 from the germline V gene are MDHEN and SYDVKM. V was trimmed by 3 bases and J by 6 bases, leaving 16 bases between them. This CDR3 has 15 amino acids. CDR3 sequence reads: CASSFKDSGFDTQYF. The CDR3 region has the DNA TGTGCCAGCAGTTTCAAGGACAGTGGGTTCGATACGCAGTATTTT.

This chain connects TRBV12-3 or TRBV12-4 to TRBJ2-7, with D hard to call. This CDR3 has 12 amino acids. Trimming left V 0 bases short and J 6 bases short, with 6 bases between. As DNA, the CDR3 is TGTGCCAGCAGTTTAGCGGGCCCCGAGCAGTACTTC. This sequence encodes CASSLAGPEQYF.

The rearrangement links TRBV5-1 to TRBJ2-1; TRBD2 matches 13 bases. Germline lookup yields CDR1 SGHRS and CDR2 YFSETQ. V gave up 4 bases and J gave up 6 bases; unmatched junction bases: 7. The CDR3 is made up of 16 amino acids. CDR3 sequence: CASSPPRLAGGNEQFF. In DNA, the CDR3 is TGCGCCAGCAGCCCCCCTAGACTAGCGGGGGGCAATGAGCAGTTCTTC.

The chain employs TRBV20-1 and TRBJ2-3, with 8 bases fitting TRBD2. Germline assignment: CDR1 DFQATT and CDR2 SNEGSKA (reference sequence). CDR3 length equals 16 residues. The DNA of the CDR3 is TGCAGCGCCCAAAAACAAATTGGCGGGAGGTCGGATACGCAGTATTTT. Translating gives CSAQKQIGGRSDTQYF.